The sequence of this T cell receptor beta chain was determined in a study of T cell repertoires in cytomegalovirus infection. Study context: CMV infection together with matching HLA type was indicated by public TCR beta signatures. Study findings and constraints: Summed frequency of shared TCR beta families picked out CMV carriers who also had the relevant HLA. Predominance within the ex vivo response was attributable to HLA-C-restricted CMV-specific TCR beta clonotypes.

A word on this clonotype: Its antigen is not known.

One entry per CDR3 protein, called by TCRdb with MiXCR from the reads. The sample holds some 940,000 distinct CDR3 sequences, less than 35% seen once. V lost 7 bases and J 7 bases, leaving 21 bases between the germline ends. This CDR3 has 15 amino acids. This specimen consisted of cultured CD8+ T cells from PBMCs, obtained from culture after CMV antigen stimulation. The clonotype originates from a human donor in good health (CMV status not recorded). Some clones in this sample may be carry-over from other donors' samples. This chain uses TRBV12-3 or TRBV12-4 with TRBJ2-3; D not resolved. CDR3 loop: CASTLVDLYPNTQYF. The CDR3 coding sequence is TGTGCCAGCACCTTGGTGGACCTATACCCGAATACGCAGTATTTT.